The 11 T cell receptor beta chains presented below share a single source sample, sequenced in a study of Graves' ophthalmopathy and Graves' hyperthyroidism. Scientists amplified the TCR beta CDR3 regions from RNA transcripts. The first round was an RT-PCR with HTBI primers, and the second round was a multiplex PCR. TCRdb passed the multiplex PCR reads through MiXCR, listing each CDR3 protein once. This sample has roughly 600,000 distinct CDR3 sequences, with about two fifths found just once. Specimen: peripheral blood or thyroid tissue (not recorded which). These receptors came from an adult man with Graves' hyperthyroidism.

This clonotype was seen at least ten times. J is TRBJ2-5 and V is TRBV24-1; tentatively, D is TRBD1 (6 bases). From germline, CDR1 is KGHDR and CDR2 SFDVKD. The CDR3 spans 15 residues. Trimming took off 4 bases at V and 2 bases at J, with 13 bases between the two ends. CDR3 amino acids: CATSDLLRGQETQYF. The CDR3 nucleotides read TGTGCCACCAGTGACCTACTTAGGGGGCAAGAGACCCAGTACTTC.

The V gene is TRBV6-6, the J gene TRBJ1-1; maybe TRBD1 (5 bases). The germline CDR1 and CDR2 sequences are MNHNY and SVGAGI (reference sequence). CDR3 size: 15 residues. The V end lost 4 bases, the J end lost 6 bases, and 18 bases lay between the germline ends. CDR3 in amino acids: CASSFPRATSAEAFF. The CDR3 DNA follows: TGTGCCAGCAGTTTCCCCAGGGCGACGTCGGCTGAAGCTTTCTTT.

The chain carries TRBV29-1 and TRBJ2-7, with 7 bases aligning to TRBD1. With 1 base clipped from V and 7 bases from J, the junction kept 13 bases outside the gene matches. Germline V lookup: CDR1 SQVTM, CDR2 ANQGSEA. This CDR3 is 15 amino acids long. Here the CDR3 reads CSVEGGQRHSYEQYF. The CDR3 nucleotides read TGCAGCGTTGAAGGGGGACAGCGCCATTCGTATGAGCAGTACTTC.

This clonotype was seen at least ten times. This chain joins TRBV5-5 and TRBJ1-1, with D perhaps TRBD1 (5 bases). From germline, CDR1 is SGHKS and CDR2 YYEKEE (reference sequence). The CDR3 extends over 14 amino acids. Trimming stripped 4 bases from V and 0 bases from J, with 10 bases between. The CDR3 loop is CASSTGRLNTEAFF. The CDR3 coding sequence is TGTGCCAGCAGCACGGGACGGCTGAACACTGAAGCTTTCTTT.

This sequence joins TRBV12-3 or TRBV12-4 and TRBJ2-7; perhaps TRBD1 as D (6 bases). With 5 bases removed from V and 2 bases from J, the gap between germline ends came to 13 bases. The CDR3 has 14 amino acids. The CDR3 sequence is CASSAQQGPYEQYF. The CDR3 DNA reads TGTGCCAGCAGTGCACAACAGGGACCCTACGAGCAGTACTTC.

Note on this clonotype: This may arise from a read error, as a much more abundant clone is one base away. The chain links TRBV5-4 to TRBJ1-6; D gene unclear. Trimming stripped 0 bases from V and 11 bases from J, with 12 bases between. Germline V gene data show CDR1 as SGHNT and CDR2 as YYREEE (reference sequence). The CDR3 consists of 14 residues. As DNA, the CDR3 is TGTGCCAGCAGCTTGGAACCGTTTGGTGCACCCCTCCACTTT. It is translated as CASSLEPFGAPLHF.

This clonotype was seen repeatedly, ten times or more. This sequence joins TRBV5-1 and TRBJ1-1; TRBD1 matches at 12 bases. There are 17 residues in the CDR3. The germline CDR1 and CDR2 sequences are SGHRS and YFSETQ. J was trimmed by 4 bases and V by 1 base; bases with no gene match: 8. CDR3: CASSLRGDRGRFTEAFF. CDR3 coding DNA: TGCGCCAGCAGCTTGCGTGGGGACAGGGGGCGGTTCACTGAAGCTTTCTTT.

This clonotype was observed at least ten times. V usage is TRBV25-1 and J usage is TRBJ2-2, with D possibly matching TRBD1 (6 bases). The germline V and J ends were trimmed by 7 bases and 7 bases, with 13 bases remaining between them. This CDR3 contains 13 residues. Germline loops: CDR1 MGHDK, CDR2 SYGVNS. CDR3 loop: CASTPRGHGELFF. CDR3 coding DNA: TGTGCCAGCACTCCCAGGGGCCACGGGGAGCTGTTTTTT.

The J gene is TRBJ2-3, the V gene TRBV7-2; no firm D call. V lost 5 bases and J lost 2, with 5 bases in between. The CDR3 runs 12 residues. Germline values: CDR1 SGHTA, CDR2 FQGNSA. As DNA, the CDR3 is TGTGCCAGCAGCCGAGTCACAGATACGCAGTATTTT. It encodes CASSRVTDTQYF.

This clonotype has more than one count but fewer than ten. The chain carries TRBV4-1 and TRBJ2-7; tentatively, D is TRBD1 (6 bases). Germline V CDR1 and CDR2: MGHRA, YSYEKL. Between the trimmed V and J ends, which lost 2 bases and 2 bases, there was a span of 19 bases. This CDR3 has 17 residues. Here the CDR3 DNA reads TGCGCCAGCAGCCAATTTAGCCAAGGGGGTCGAACCTACGAGCAGTACTTC. Translating gives CASSQFSQGGRTYEQYF.

This clonotype was seen more than once but under ten times. This chain uses TRBV11-2 with TRBJ2-3, with 7 bases lining up with TRBD2. V trimming: 4 bases; J trimming: 5 bases; junction bases outside the gene matches: 12. This CDR3 spans 16 amino acids. Per germline, CDR1 SGHAT and CDR2 FQNNGV. The CDR3: CASSSSVAGEGDTQYF. For the CDR3, the DNA is TGTGCCAGCAGCTCATCCGTTGCGGGAGAAGGAGATACGCAGTATTTT.